Sequencing of this TCR beta chain was carried out in a study of PD-1 blockade in classical Hodgkin lymphoma. General study findings and limits: Differences between repertoires have undefined causes, possibly disease activity or prior therapy. Healthy donors reportedly exceeded newly diagnosed patients in baseline TCR diversity.

Sequenced by immunoSEQ multiplex PCR; TCRdb stores in-frame clones only, minus some. The top ten clones hold about 2.5% of a sample with under 80,000 clones, roughly 92% of them seen once. This CDR3 is built from 16 residues. On this clone: Its antigen remains unidentified.

Time point specified: newly diagnosed, previously untreated cHL patient sample. Untreated, newly diagnosed classical Hodgkin lymphoma PBMCs were comparators. This TCR derives from a human donor with classical Hodgkin lymphoma. The sequenced material came from peripheral blood mononuclear cells (PBMCs). The chain employs TRBV21-1 and TRBJ2-4; the table's D call of TRBD2 was not tested on the DNA. TRBV21-1 is labeled a pseudogene. In DNA, the CDR3 is TGTGCCAGCAGCCCCGGCGGGGGGAGGGTCAAAAACATTCAGTACTTC. Translating gives CASSPGGGRVKNIQYF.